This T cell receptor (beta chain) was found in a study of blood T cell repertoires in COVID-19. V dropped 0 bases and J dropped 4; count of bases not matched to a gene: 4. Per the germline V gene, CDR1 is SEHNR and CDR2 is FQNEAQ (reference sequence). The CDR3 contains 16 residues. Participant reports of clinical history set cohort assignment. Original processing notes: Estimation of nucleated cell counts was performed using reference gene primer amplification. Data came from immunoSEQ multiplex PCR; TCRdb stores just in-frame clones and leaves some out. The D gene and trimming were derived from the DNA, and the V and J assignments and clone size from that table. This sample carries about 400,000 clones, nearly 90% of them seen once, and the ten largest clones take approximately 2.1%.

The rearrangement uses TRBV7-9 and TRBJ1-5, with TRBD1 identical over 9 bases. This TCR came from a middle-aged woman with acute COVID-19. Sequencing input: PBMCs or T cells enriched from blood (not recorded which). DNA for the CDR3: TGTGCCAGCAGCTTAGCCGGGACAGGGAGTAATCAGCCCCAGCATTTT. It yields the protein CASSLAGTGSNQPQHF.